Below, 15 T cell receptor beta chains from the same sample are listed, as sequenced in a study of vaccination and CD4 T cells after COVID-19. The antigens for these receptors are not known. CD4+ T cells that had been cultured provided DNA sequenced with the Oncomine TCR Beta short-read assay. TCRdb re-called the PCR reads with MiXCR, one entry per CDR3 protein. Among some 10,000 distinct CDR3 sequences, less than 75% were seen once, and the ten largest hold over 15%. The treatment was: roughly ten-day PBMC culture with coronavirus spike peptide pools or control peptides (ViraFEST assay). Source material: CD4+ T cells from blood, cultured in vitro. All receptors derive from a human donor who had recovered from COVID-19.

This clonotype was observed a few times. A read error may account for a junction end that differs from germline. The chain is built from TRBV7-2 and TRBJ2-1; 8 nucleotides align to TRBD2. TRBJ2-7 explains the end of the DNA better; the J call may be wrong. Germline-derived CDR1 and CDR2 are SGHTA and FQGNSA. The CDR3 spans 16 residues. The CDR3 coding sequence is TGTGCCAGTAGCTTAAAAGGGGTCGGGAGGGGCCACGAGCAGTACTTC. It encodes CASSLKGVGRGHEQYF.

The rearrangement links TRBV2 to TRBJ2-3; the D call may be TRBD1 or TRBD2 (5 bases each). V lost 6 bases, J lost 1 base, and 8 bases lay in between. This CDR3 has 13 amino acids. The germline gives CDR1 SNHLY, CDR2 FYNNEI. The CDR3: CASRRDRTDTQYF. In DNA, the CDR3 is TGTGCCAGCAGGAGGGACCGCACAGATACGCAGTATTTT.

The rearrangement uses TRBV2 and TRBJ2-5; no firm D call. The germline V and J ends were trimmed by 6 bases and 5 bases, with 13 bases remaining between them. The CDR3 contains 13 residues. CDR1 and CDR2 from the germline V gene are SNHLY and FYNNEI. The DNA for the CDR3 is TGTGCCAGCAGCCGTGGCTTAGTGGAGACCCAGTACTTC. The encoded protein is CASSRGLVETQYF.

The rearrangement uses TRBV4-3 and TRBJ2-5, with 8 positions matching TRBD2. Germline V gene lookup returns CDR1 LGHNA and CDR2 YSLEER. J gave up 4 bases and V 2 bases, and 3 bases lay outside the gene matches. This CDR3 has 14 amino acids. CDR3 sequence (DNA): TGCGCCAGCAGCCAAATCCTAGCGGGAGAGACCCAGTACTTC. It codes for CASSQILAGETQYF.

The chain carries TRBV7-2 and TRBJ1-1; 7 bases fit TRBD1. From germline, CDR1 is SGHTA and CDR2 FQGNSA. The CDR3 consists of 14 residues. The trim removed 5 bases at V and 1 base at J, leaving 4 bases unmatched. The CDR3 DNA reads TGTGCCAGCAGCCTCGGGACAGCGAACACTGAAGCTTTCTTT. This encodes CASSLGTANTEAFF.

V and J are TRBV7-8 and TRBJ1-2; D uncertain. Germline loops: CDR1 SGHVS, CDR2 FQNEAQ. The CDR3 length is 14 residues. V dropped 1 base and J dropped 4 bases, with 10 bases sitting between them. As DNA, the CDR3 is TGTGCCAGCAGCTTAGGGACGGAGAGCTATGGCTACACCTTC. Translated, it gives CASSLGTESYGYTF.

V and J are TRBV6-5 and TRBJ1-3; no clear D gene. Looked up from germline, CDR1 is MNHEY and CDR2 is SVGAGI. The CDR3 contains 11 residues. The V and J ends lost 1 base and 7 bases respectively, with 2 bases between them. The CDR3, as DNA: TGTGCCAGCAGTTACTTGAACACCATATATTTT. Residues: CASSYLNTIYF.

This chain connects TRBV12-3 or TRBV12-4 to TRBJ2-3; TRBD2 matches at 7 bases. With V trimmed by 7 bases and J by 3 bases, 19 bases remained unmatched. CDR3 length: 18 amino acids. The CDR3 coding sequence is TGTGCCAGCACCTTACTGGCGGCGGGAGCGTTGAGGACAGATACGCAGTATTTT. The encoded protein is CASTLLAAGALRTDTQYF.

The chain has TRBV19 and TRBJ2-2; D is ambiguous. The CDR3 is 12 amino acids. Germline CDR1 and CDR2: LNHDA and SQIVND (reference sequence). Trimming stripped 5 bases from V and 7 bases from J, with 8 bases between. DNA of the CDR3: TGTGCCAGTAGTCTCAGGTTCGGGGAGCTGTTTTTT. Protein sequence: CASSLRFGELFF.

V and J are TRBV7-9 and TRBJ1-1; TRBD1 matches at 7 bases. The J segment lost 0 bases and the V segment lost 7 bases, leaving 5 bases of the junction unmatched. Per germline, CDR1 SEHNR and CDR2 FQNEAQ (reference sequence). The CDR3 is 14 amino acids. Here the CDR3 DNA reads TGTGCCAGCACCATGACAGGGATGAACACTGAAGCTTTCTTT. Its protein product is CASTMTGMNTEAFF. The full variable domain, completed using reference TRBV7-9 and TRBJ1-1, is DTGVSQNPRHKITKRGQNVTFRCDPISEHNRLYWYRQTLGQGPEFLTYFQNEAQLEKSRLLSDRFSAERPKGSFSTLEIQRTEQGDSAMYLCASTMTGMNTEAFFGQGTRLTVV.

The chain joins TRBV6-1 to TRBJ1-5; D unresolved. From germline, CDR1 is MNHNS and CDR2 SASEGT. The CDR3 has 12 residues. Deletions cut 6 bases from V and 10 bases from J, with 13 bases between. The CDR3: CASRGRASPQHF. The CDR3 DNA reads TGTGCCAGCAGGGGCCGCGCGAGTCCCCAGCATTTT.

The V gene is TRBV7-2, the J gene TRBJ2-3, with D unresolved. CDR1 and CDR2 from the germline V gene are SGHTA and FQGNSA. The V end lost 3 bases, the J end lost 5 bases, and 6 bases lay between the germline ends. This CDR3 spans 12 amino acids. CDR3 residues: CASSFSRDTQYF. CDR3 nucleotide sequence: TGTGCCAGCAGCTTTTCGAGAGATACGCAGTATTTT.

The J gene is TRBJ2-5, the V gene TRBV7-6, with TRBD2 matching 11 bases. Germline assignment: CDR1 SGHVS and CDR2 FNYEAQ. The CDR3 consists of 16 residues. Trimming at V came to 2 bases and at J to 4 bases, leaving 6 bases not matched to a gene. CDR3 amino acids: CASSLRGLAGGETQYF. CDR3 nucleotide sequence: TGTGCCAGCAGCTTACGGGGGCTAGCGGGGGGAGAGACCCAGTACTTC. Based on the CDR3 plus reference TRBV7-6 and TRBJ2-5, the full variable domain is GAGVSQSPRYKVTKRGQDVALRCDPISGHVSLYWYRQALGQGPEFLTYFNYEAQQDKSGLPNDRFSAERPEGSISTLTIQRTEQRDSAMYRCASSLRGLAGGETQYFGPGTRLLVL.

The chain links TRBV7-2 to TRBJ1-2, with TRBD1 matching 9 bases. This CDR3 contains 15 residues. Losses at the gene ends were 1 base for V and 7 bases for J; bases not matched to a gene: 7. Germline assignment: CDR1 SGHTA and CDR2 FQGNSA. CDR3 region: CASSLGQGVMSGYTF. In nucleotides, the CDR3 is TGTGCCAGCAGCTTAGGACAGGGGGTAATGAGTGGCTACACCTTC.

The chain recombines TRBV6-5 with TRBJ1-5, with D uncertain. Germline V gene sequence: CDR1 MNHEY, CDR2 SVGAGI. V was clipped by 0 bases and J by 4 bases, with 10 bases between them. This CDR3 contains 15 residues. CDR3 coding DNA: TGTGCCAGCAGTTACTCGATGGCAGCTAATCAGCCCCAGCATTTT. This codes for CASSYSMAANQPQHF.